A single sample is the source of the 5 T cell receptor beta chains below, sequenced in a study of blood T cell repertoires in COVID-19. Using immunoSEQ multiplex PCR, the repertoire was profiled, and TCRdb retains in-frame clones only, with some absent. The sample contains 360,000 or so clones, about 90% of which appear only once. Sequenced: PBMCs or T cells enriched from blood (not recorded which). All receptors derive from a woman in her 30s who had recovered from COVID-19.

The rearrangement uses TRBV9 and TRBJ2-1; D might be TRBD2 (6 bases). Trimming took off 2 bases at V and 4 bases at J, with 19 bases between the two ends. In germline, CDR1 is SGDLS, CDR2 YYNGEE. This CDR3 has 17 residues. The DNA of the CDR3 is TGTGCCAGCAGCGTGCCCCCTCGGGGGAAAGGGTACAATGAGCAGTTCTTC. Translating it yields CASSVPPRGKGYNEQFF.

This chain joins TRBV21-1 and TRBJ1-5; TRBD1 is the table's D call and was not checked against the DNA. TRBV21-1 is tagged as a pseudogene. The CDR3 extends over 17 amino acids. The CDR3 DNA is TGTGCCAGCAGCTATAATCCACAGGTCCATAGCAATCAGCCCCAGCATTTT. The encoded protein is CASSYNPQVHSNQPQHF.

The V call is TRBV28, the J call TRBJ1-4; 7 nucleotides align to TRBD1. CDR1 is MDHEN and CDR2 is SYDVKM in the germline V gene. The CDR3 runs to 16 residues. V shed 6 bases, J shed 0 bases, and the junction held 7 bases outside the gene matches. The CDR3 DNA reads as TGTGCCAGCAGCCTACGGGACAGCACAACTAATGAAAAACTGTTTTTT. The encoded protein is CASSLRDSTTNEKLFF.

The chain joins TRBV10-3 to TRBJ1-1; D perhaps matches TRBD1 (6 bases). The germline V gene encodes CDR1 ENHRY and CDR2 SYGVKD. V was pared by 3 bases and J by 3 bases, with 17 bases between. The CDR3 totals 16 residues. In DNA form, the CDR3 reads TGTGCCATCAGTGATCCCGGACAGAGAGAGTACACTGAAGCTTTCTTT. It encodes CAISDPGQREYTEAFF.

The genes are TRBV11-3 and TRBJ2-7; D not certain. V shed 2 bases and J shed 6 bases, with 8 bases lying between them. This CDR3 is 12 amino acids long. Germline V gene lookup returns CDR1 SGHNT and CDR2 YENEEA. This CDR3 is CASSLRSGEQYF. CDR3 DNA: TGTGCCAGCAGCTTAAGATCGGGCGAGCAGTACTTC. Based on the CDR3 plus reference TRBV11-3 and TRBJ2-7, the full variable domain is EAGVVQSPRYKIIEKKQPVAFWCNPISGHNTLYWYLQNLGQGPELLIRYENEEAVDDSQLPKDRFSAERLKGVDSTLKIQPAELGDSAVYLCASSLRSGEQYFGPGTRLTVT.